Sequencing of this T cell receptor beta chain was carried out in a study of post-analysis software for immune sequencing data. About the study: Relapsing-remitting, secondary progressive and progressive-relapsing forms of multiple sclerosis all featured among disease courses. Study-wide points: TRBV segments more frequent in patients than in controls numbered roughly 5 and included TRBV5-6, TRBV5-1 and TRBV20-1. Batch-mates among the samples co-clustered strongly by F measure.

CDR1 and CDR2 (germline): DFQATT, SNEGSKA (reference sequence). CDR3 length equals 14 residues. Prepared TCR beta cDNA libraries contained unique molecular identifiers. Input of roughly 0.9 to 11 million T cells yielded approximately 500,000 cDNA molecules. TCRdb recomputed calls from the PCR reads with MiXCR, one row per CDR3 protein. Of 740,000 or so distinct CDR3 sequences detected, 53% appear once; the ten largest clones hold approximately 4.3%. Note on this clonotype: The target antigen is unknown.

The sample consisted of blood. The chain couples TRBV20-1 to TRBJ2-5; D ambiguous. The DNA matches TRBJ2-7 better at its end, which makes the J call doubtful. This sequence was found in a girl aged 5-17 years with multiple sclerosis. For the CDR3, the DNA is TGCAGTGCTAGTGTCGACACCAAACCCTACGAGCAGTACTTC. Translating it yields CSASVDTKPYEQYF.